This passage covers 22 T cell receptor beta chains from one sample sequenced in a study of blood T cell repertoires in COVID-19. Method: immunoSEQ multiplex PCR; TCRdb's copy keeps in-frame clones and lacks some. Among about 230,000 clones listed, 83% were seen once. The sample taken for sequencing was peripheral blood. The receptors shown here come from a woman in her twenties or thirties with COVID-19, enrolled during active disease.

This chain connects TRBV7-2 to TRBJ2-3, with 12 bases that match TRBD2. The junction had 9 bases not matched to a gene; V was cut back by 3 bases and J by 5 bases. The germline V gene encodes CDR1 SGHTA and CDR2 FQGNSA. The CDR3 covers 17 residues. In DNA, the CDR3 is TGTGCCAGCAGCTTTTCCCTAGCGGGGGGGCAAGGAGATACGCAGTATTTT. As protein: CASSFSLAGGQGDTQYF. The entire variable domain, with the rest obtained from reference TRBV7-2 and TRBJ2-3, is as follows: GAGVSQSPSNKVTEKGKDVELRCDPISGHTALYWYRQSLGQGLEFLIYFQGNSAPDKSGLPSDRFSAERTGGSVSTLTIQRTQQEDSAVYLCASSFSLAGGQGDTQYFGPGTRLTVL.

The V gene is TRBV19, the J gene TRBJ1-5, with 8 positions matching TRBD1. Germline loops: CDR1 LNHDA, CDR2 SQIVND (reference sequence). The CDR3 has 15 residues. The V gene end was trimmed by 6 bases and the J gene end by 2 bases; junction bases not matched to a gene: 6. CDR3 loop: CASSKDREGNQPQHF. The CDR3 DNA is TGTGCCAGTAGCAAGGACAGGGAGGGCAATCAGCCCCAGCATTTT.

This clone was counted only a few times. The chain uses TRBV11-3 and TRBJ2-1; D not certain. The germline V gene encodes CDR1 SGHNT and CDR2 YENEEA. CDR3 size: 13 residues. V was clipped by 0 bases and J by 7 bases, with 7 bases between them. The CDR3, as DNA: TGTGCCAGCAGCTTAGAGAGGAGAAATGAGCAGTTCTTC. As protein: CASSLERRNEQFF.

The chain employs TRBV27 and TRBJ2-3, with a weak D call TRBD2 (6 bases). The ends were cut back, 7 bases at V and 1 base at J, with 21 bases in the middle. The CDR3 length is 17 residues. Germline assignment: CDR1 MNHEY and CDR2 SMNVEV (reference sequence). Written as DNA, the CDR3 is TGTGCCAGCACCTCTCCGGGCCGCGGGGTCGGCACAGATACGCAGTATTTT. Protein product: CASTSPGRGVGTDTQYF.

This clone was counted a single time. This sequence joins TRBV19 and TRBJ1-2; TRBD1 matches 7 bases. CDR1 is LNHDA, CDR2 SQIVND, per germline (reference sequence). J was trimmed by 5 bases and V by 4 bases; bases with no gene match: 7. CDR3 length equals 14 residues. The CDR3 sequence: CASSTPGTVYGYTF. In DNA form, the CDR3 reads TGTGCCAGTAGTACCCCTGGGACAGTTTATGGCTACACCTTC.

The chain has TRBV19 and TRBJ1-2; D is unclear. Trimming removed 7 bases from V and 4 bases from J, with 13 bases in between. Germline CDR1 is LNHDA and CDR2 is SQIVND (reference sequence). The CDR3 sequence is 13 residues long. CDR3 sequence reads: CASTTRGSYGYTF. The CDR3 DNA follows: TGTGCCAGTACCACCCGGGGTAGCTATGGCTACACCTTC.

This clone has a single count. The chain combines TRBV7-2 with TRBJ2-3, with unresolved D. The germline CDR1 and CDR2 sequences are SGHTA and FQGNSA. V was trimmed by 3 bases and J by 1 base, leaving 8 bases between them. The CDR3 sequence is 14 residues long. CDR3 in amino acids: CASSFVSGTDTQYF. DNA for the CDR3: TGTGCCAGCAGCTTTGTCAGCGGCACAGATACGCAGTATTTT. Variable domain in full (rest from reference TRBV7-2 and TRBJ2-3): GAGVSQSPSNKVTEKGKDVELRCDPISGHTALYWYRQSLGQGLEFLIYFQGNSAPDKSGLPSDRFSAERTGGSVSTLTIQRTQQEDSAVYLCASSFVSGTDTQYFGPGTRLTVL.

The chain links TRBV19 to TRBJ2-2, with TRBD2 matching over 10 bases. V lost 3 bases to trimming and J lost 7 bases; unmatched junction nucleotides: 5. The CDR3 is 15 amino acids. Per the germline V gene, CDR1 is LNHDA and CDR2 is SQIVND (reference sequence). The CDR3 sequence is CASSILAGDGGELFF. The CDR3 DNA reads as TGTGCCAGTAGTATTCTAGCGGGAGATGGCGGGGAGCTGTTTTTT.

This chain uses TRBV13 with TRBJ1-1; the D gene is possibly TRBD1 (5 bases). From germline, CDR1 is PRHDT and CDR2 FYEKMQ (reference sequence). This CDR3 contains 13 residues. Trimming took 1 base from V and 5 from J, leaving 8 bases between them. For the CDR3, the DNA is TGTGCCAGCAGCTTAGTCGGGGGAACTGAAGCTTTCTTT. Translation gives CASSLVGGTEAFF. Full variable domain (rest looked up from reference TRBV13 and TRBJ1-1): AAGVIQSPRHLIKEKRETATLKCYPIPRHDTVYWYQQGPGQDPQFLISFYEKMQSDKGSIPDRFSAQQFSDYHSELNMSSLELGDSALYFCASSLVGGTEAFFGQGTRLTVV.

The gene calls are TRBV7-2 and TRBJ1-2, with TRBD1 identical over 8 bases. The trim removed 2 bases at V and 4 bases at J, leaving 9 bases unmatched. CDR3 length: 16 amino acids. Per germline, CDR1 SGHTA and CDR2 FQGNSA. In DNA form, the CDR3 reads TGTGCCAGCAGCTTAACCCGGGCACAGGGGGGCTATGGCTACACCTTC. This gives the protein CASSLTRAQGGYGYTF. Variable domain in full (rest from reference TRBV7-2 and TRBJ1-2): GAGVSQSPSNKVTEKGKDVELRCDPISGHTALYWYRQSLGQGLEFLIYFQGNSAPDKSGLPSDRFSAERTGGSVSTLTIQRTQQEDSAVYLCASSLTRAQGGYGYTFGSGTRLTVV.

This chain joins TRBV12-3 or TRBV12-4 and TRBJ1-2; 10 nucleotides agree with TRBD1. The CDR3 consists of 12 residues. Trimming removed 7 bases from V and 7 bases from J; junction bases left unmatched: 3. The CDR3 DNA reads as TGTGCCAGCATTCGGACAGGGGGTGGCTACACCTTC. Translating gives CASIRTGGGYTF.

The genes are TRBV9 and TRBJ2-5; 11 positions match TRBD1. The CDR3 spans 15 residues. The germline V gene has CDR1 SGDLS and CDR2 YYNGEE. V lost 3 bases to trimming and J lost 1 base; unmatched junction nucleotides: 2. The CDR3 region is CASSADRGPQETQYF. The DNA for the CDR3 is TGTGCCAGCAGCGCGGACAGGGGGCCCCAAGAGACCCAGTACTTC.

The chain combines TRBV7-2 with TRBJ1-4; 9 bases are a match to TRBD1. CDR1 is SGHTA, CDR2 FQGNSA, per germline. The V gene end was trimmed by 4 bases and the J gene end by 7 bases; junction bases not matched to a gene: 13. The CDR3 length is 17 residues. The CDR3 DNA follows: TGTGCCAGCAGCTACCGGGACAGGGTAGGAGGGGTTGAAAAACTGTTTTTT. Translating it yields CASSYRDRVGGVEKLFF.

The V call is TRBV19, the J call TRBJ1-1, with D possibly TRBD1 on 5 matching bases. The ends were cut back, 4 bases at V and 0 bases at J, with 12 bases in the middle. This CDR3 spans 15 amino acids. Looked up from germline, CDR1 is LNHDA and CDR2 is SQIVND (reference sequence). The CDR3 DNA reads TGTGCCAGTAGTACAGGGCCCACAATGAACACTGAAGCTTTCTTT. This sequence encodes CASSTGPTMNTEAFF.

The V and J genes are TRBV5-1 and TRBJ2-2; 11 bases are a match to TRBD2. Unmatched junction bases numbered 17, after V lost 3 bases and J lost 4 bases. The CDR3 has 20 residues. CDR1 and CDR2 from the germline V gene are SGHRS and YFSETQ. The chain's CDR3 is CASSSGLAALTSTTTGELFF. For the CDR3, the DNA is TGCGCCAGCAGCTCGGGACTAGCGGCCCTAACCTCAACGACCACCGGGGAGCTGTTTTTT.

The chain links TRBV6-5 to TRBJ1-6, with D hard to call. Germline loops: CDR1 MNHEY, CDR2 SVGAGI. The CDR3 has 16 residues. The V end was cut by 0 bases, the J end by 6 bases, with 12 bases between. CDR3 DNA sequence: TGTGCCAGCAGTTACTCGAAGGCAGGTAGTAATTCACCCCTCCACTTT. Translating it yields CASSYSKAGSNSPLHF.

The chain combines TRBV2 with TRBJ2-7, with 10 bases identical to TRBD2. The V gene end was trimmed by 4 bases and the J gene end by 0 bases; junction bases not matched to a gene: 3. Looked up from germline, CDR1 is SNHLY and CDR2 is FYNNEI. The CDR3 loop spans 15 amino acids. DNA for the CDR3: TGTGCCAGCAGTGTTAGCGGGAGGAGCTCCTACGAGCAGTACTTC. Translation: CASSVSGRSSYEQYF.

The J gene is TRBJ1-6, the V gene TRBV6-2 or TRBV6-3, with 7 bases aligning to TRBD1. CDR3 length: 16 amino acids. V lost 4 bases, J lost 7 bases, and 10 bases stayed unmatched. Germline CDR1 is MNHEY and CDR2 is SVGEGT. CDR3 nucleotide sequence: TGTGCCAGCAGTTCTAAAGACAGGGTGCGCAATTCACCCCTCCACTTT. Protein sequence: CASSSKDRVRNSPLHF.

The chain combines TRBV30 with TRBJ2-1; tentatively, D is TRBD1 (5 bases). The germline V gene encodes CDR1 GTSNPN and CDR2 SVGIG (reference sequence). This CDR3 has 15 residues. Between the trimmed V and J ends, which lost 3 bases and 0 bases, there was a span of 12 bases. In DNA, the CDR3 is TGTGCCTGGAGGCGGACATCGAGCTCCTACAATGAGCAGTTCTTC. Translated: CAWRRTSSSYNEQFF.

Only a few counts were recorded for this clone. V and J are TRBV5-5 and TRBJ1-6, with D perhaps TRBD1 (6 bases). There are 14 residues in the CDR3. Germline CDR1 reads SGHKS; CDR2 reads YYEKEE (reference sequence). Trimming pared 4 bases from V and 7 bases from J, leaving 12 bases between. CDR3 residues: CASSPQGANSPLHF. In nucleotides, the CDR3 is TGTGCCAGCAGCCCACAGGGAGCCAATTCACCCCTCCACTTT. The variable domain in full, with the rest retrieved from reference TRBV5-5 and TRBJ1-6, is DAGVTQSPTHLIKTRGQQVTLRCSPISGHKSVSWYQQVLGQGPQFIFQYYEKEERGRGNFPDRFSARQFPNYSSELNVNALLLGDSALYLCASSPQGANSPLHFGNGTRLTVT.

This rearrangement joins TRBV3-1 (or the pseudogene TRBV3-2) to TRBJ1-4, with a possible D match to TRBD1 (5 bases). The V gene lost 1 base and the J gene lost 8 bases, with 14 bases spanning the gap. Germline CDR1 LGHDT, CDR2 YNNKEL (reference sequence). This CDR3 is 15 amino acids long. The CDR3 DNA follows: TGTGCCAGCAGCCAAGTATTAGGACAAGAGGAAAAACTGTTTTTT. It is translated as CASSQVLGQEEKLFF.

This clone appeared many times. Other DNA sequences from this sample encode an identical CDR3 as well. This sequence joins TRBV14 and TRBJ2-7; 7 nucleotides match TRBD2. Germline V CDR1 and CDR2: SGHDN, FVKESK. Germline trimming cut 3 bases from V and 1 base from J; bases unmatched to any gene: 3. The length of the CDR3 is 14 residues. In nucleotides, the CDR3 is TGTGCCAGCAGCCAGGGGAGGGCGTCCTACGAGCAGTACTTC. The encoded protein is CASSQGRASYEQYF.